This T cell receptor (beta chain) is from a study of blood T cell repertoires in COVID-19. Study-level information: The origin of the acute and convalescent COVID-19 samples was the United States, Italy and Spain. PBMCs, B-cell-depleted T cells, or T cells provided the cDNA or gDNA that made up the material.

The CDR3 runs 14 residues. V was trimmed by 0 bases and J by 1 base, leaving 7 bases between them. Per the germline V gene, CDR1 is SGDLS and CDR2 is YYNGEE. Seattle's enrolled individuals joined amid active infection and were then monitored longitudinally. Methods used by the authors: Estimation of nucleated cell counts relied on the amplification of reference gene primers. The table came from immunoSEQ multiplex PCR; TCRdb's copy has only in-frame clones and leaves some out. The DNA gave D and trimming, while V, J and clone size come from that table. Of about 160,000 clones in the sample, around 93% were seen once.

This sequence joins TRBV9 and TRBJ1-2; D ambiguous. This receptor was taken from a man younger than 45 with COVID-19, enrolled during active disease. Sequenced: peripheral blood. DNA of the CDR3: TGTGCCAGCAGCGTAGGAGGAGGTAACTATGGCTACACCTTC. Its translation: CASSVGGGNYGYTF.